Listed below are T cell receptor beta chains from one sample, sequenced in a study of identifying expanded T cells in peripheral blood. The assay was immunoSEQ multiplex PCR, and TCRdb's table has in-frame clones only and misses some. The sample has about 91,000 clones; 88% are singletons. What was sequenced was blood. All receptors come from a person aged 18 to 75 in good health. Each CDR3 is given with its conserved first and last residue. The D gene is left open where the match is weak. Size tells how often a clone was seen (once, few, many) or the class of an expanded clone, and some rows leave it out.

abundance	d_gene	v_gene	j_gene	CDR3aa	CDR3nt
-	TRBD1	TRBV7-2	TRBJ2-7	CASSLGRGYEQYF	TGTGCCAGCAGCTTAGGCAGGGGGTACGAGCAGTACTTC
-	-	TRBV27	TRBJ2-2	CASSRDSTPTGELFF	TGTGCCAGCAGTCGGGACTCCACCCCCACCGGGGAGCTGTTTTTT
-	TRBD1	TRBV10-2	TRBJ1-1	CASRSGTGSYSTEAFF	TGCGCCAGCAGATCCGGGACAGGAAGCTATAGCACTGAAGCTTTCTTT
-	-	TRBV10-2	TRBJ2-1	CASSNTGNEQFF	TGCGCCAGCAGTAATACTGGGAATGAGCAGTTCTTC
-	-	TRBV5-6	TRBJ2-7	CASSLAPAITYEQYF	TGTGCCAGCAGCTTGGCCCCAGCTATTACCTACGAGCAGTACTTC
-	-	TRBV11-2	TRBJ2-7	CASSLEFGQSYEQYF	TGTGCCAGCAGCTTAGAGTTCGGGCAGTCCTACGAGCAGTACTTC
-	TRBD2	TRBV7-2	TRBJ2-7	CASSLGTSGSFYEQYF	TGTGCCAGCAGCCTCGGGACTAGCGGGAGCTTCTACGAGCAGTACTTC
-	-	TRBV4-2	TRBJ2-4	CASSQDLVSNIQYF	TGTGCCAGCAGCCAAGATCTTGTATCCAACATTCAGTACTTC
-	-	TRBV2	TRBJ1-5	CASSEDSRGPQHF	TGTGCCAGCAGTGAGGATAGTAGGGGGCCCCAGCATTTT
-	-	TRBV6-4	TRBJ2-2	CASSGLAGTGELFF	TGTGCCAGCAGTGGGCTAGCTGGCACCGGGGAGCTGTTTTTT
-	-	TRBV5-1	TRBJ2-3	CASSPLGGSGDTQYF	TGCGCCAGCAGCCCTCTAGGAGGCAGCGGAGATACGCAGTATTTT
-	-	TRBV6-1	TRBJ1-1	CASSEAENTEAFF	TGTGCCAGCAGTGAAGCAGAGAACACTGAAGCTTTCTTT
once	TRBD1	TRBV6-4	TRBJ2-1	CASSDSRTGGNEQFF	TGTGCCAGCAGTGACTCGAGGACAGGGGGGAATGAGCAGTTCTTC
-	-	TRBV10-1	TRBJ2-2	CASTGSSNTGELFF	TGCGCCAGCACCGGCTCTTCGAACACCGGGGAGCTGTTTTTT
-	-	TRBV4-2	TRBJ2-1	CASSLSGTTELEQFF	TGTGCCAGCAGCTTGTCCGGGACCACTGAATTGGAGCAGTTCTTC
-	-	TRBV7-3	TRBJ2-1	CASSDYSYNEQFF	TGTGCCAGCAGCGACTACTCCTACAATGAGCAGTTCTTC
-	TRBD1	TRBV11-2	TRBJ2-1	CASRFTGGDPNEQFF	TGTGCCAGCAGATTTACAGGGGGCGACCCCAATGAGCAGTTCTTC
-	-	TRBV7-8	TRBJ2-7	CASSLLSTSYEQYF	TGTGCCAGCAGCTTACTTTCTACCTCCTACGAGCAGTACTTC
-	TRBD1	TRBV30	TRBJ2-7	CAWSVSGQGFPYEQYF	TGTGCCTGGAGTGTAAGTGGACAGGGTTTCCCCTACGAGCAGTACTTC
-	TRBD1	TRBV15	TRBJ1-4	CATSRDEGQGFEKLFF	TGTGCCACCAGCAGAGATGAGGGACAGGGGTTTGAAAAACTGTTTTTT
once	TRBD2	TRBV10-3	TRBJ2-3	CAISESSGGTDTQYF	TGTGCCATCAGTGAATCTAGCGGGGGCACAGATACGCAGTATTTT
-	-	TRBV7-9	TRBJ2-7	CASSLSGTEQYF	TGTGCCAGCAGCTTATCCGGGACTGAGCAGTACTTC
-	TRBD1	TRBV25-1	TRBJ2-6	CASSEQGADGANVLTF	TGTGCCAGCAGTGAACAGGGGGCGGATGGGGCCAACGTCCTGACTTTC
-	TRBD1	TRBV2	TRBJ2-7	CASRMGQGVYEQYF	TGTGCCAGCAGGATGGGACAGGGGGTCTACGAGCAGTACTTC
-	-	TRBV6-1	TRBJ2-7	CASSKLTGEAYEQYF	TGTGCCAGCAGTAAGCTGACGGGAGAAGCCTACGAGCAGTACTTC
-	-	TRBV4-1	TRBJ1-5	CASSQEVGGWVNQPQHF	TGCGCCAGCAGCCAAGAGGTCGGAGGGTGGGTCAATCAGCCCCAGCATTTT
-	TRBD2	TRBV6-1	TRBJ2-7	CASSAPSGSPYEQYF	TGTGCCAGCAGTGCTCCTAGCGGTTCCCCCTACGAGCAGTACTTC
-	TRBD2	TRBV29-1	TRBJ2-2	CSVQREGRDTGELFF	TGCAGCGTTCAGCGGGAGGGCCGTGACACCGGGGAGCTGTTTTTT
-	TRBD1	TRBV6-5	TRBJ2-5	CASSGTGGSETQYF	TGTGCCAGCAGCGGGACAGGGGGCTCGGAGACCCAGTACTTC
once	-	TRBV27	TRBJ2-7	CASGNRESYEQYF	TGTGCCAGCGGGAACAGGGAGTCCTACGAGCAGTACTTC
-	TRBD1	TRBV10-1	TRBJ2-7	CASDPGQGGVPYEQYF	TGCGCCAGCGACCCGGGACAGGGCGGGGTACCCTACGAGCAGTACTTC